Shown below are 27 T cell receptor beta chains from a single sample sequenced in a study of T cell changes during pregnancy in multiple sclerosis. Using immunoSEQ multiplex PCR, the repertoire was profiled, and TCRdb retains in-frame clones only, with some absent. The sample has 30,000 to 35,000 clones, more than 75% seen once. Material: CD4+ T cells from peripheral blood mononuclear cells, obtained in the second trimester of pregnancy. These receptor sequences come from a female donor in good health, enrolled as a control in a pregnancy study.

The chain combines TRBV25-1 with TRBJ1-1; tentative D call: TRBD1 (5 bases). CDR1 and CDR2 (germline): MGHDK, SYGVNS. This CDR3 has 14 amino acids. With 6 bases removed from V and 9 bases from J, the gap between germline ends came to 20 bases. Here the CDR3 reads CASRTDNGRGKAFF. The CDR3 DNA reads TGTGCCAGCAGGACGGATAACGGGAGGGGAAAAGCTTTCTTT.

CDR3 region: CASSDPSWSGEKLFF. CDR3 DNA: TGTGCCAGCAGTGACCCCTCATGGTCAGGTGAAAAACTGTTTTTT. V is TRBV25-1 and J is TRBJ1-4, with D uncertain. The length of the CDR3 is 15 residues. Trimming stripped 3 bases from V and 7 bases from J, with 15 bases between. Germline V CDR1 and CDR2: MGHDK, SYGVNS.

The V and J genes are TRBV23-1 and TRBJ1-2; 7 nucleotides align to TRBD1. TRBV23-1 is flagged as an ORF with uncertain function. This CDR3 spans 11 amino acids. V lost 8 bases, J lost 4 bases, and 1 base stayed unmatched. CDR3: CASWDSYGYTF. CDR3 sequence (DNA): TGCGCCAGCTGGGACAGCTATGGCTACACCTTC.

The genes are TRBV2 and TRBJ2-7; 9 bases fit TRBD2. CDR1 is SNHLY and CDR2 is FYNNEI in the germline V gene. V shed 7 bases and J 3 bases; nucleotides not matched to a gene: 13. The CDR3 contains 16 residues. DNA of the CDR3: TGTGCCAGCACCGGTGGGAGCGGGAGGTTAAACTACGAGCAGTACTTC. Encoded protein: CASTGGSGRLNYEQYF.

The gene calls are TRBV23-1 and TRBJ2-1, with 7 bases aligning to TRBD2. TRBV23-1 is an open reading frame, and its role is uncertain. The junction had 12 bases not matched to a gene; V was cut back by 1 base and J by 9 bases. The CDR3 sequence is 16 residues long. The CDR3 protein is CASSQLRTGGVSEQFF. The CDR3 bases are TGCGCCAGCAGTCAATTGCGGACGGGGGGAGTTTCTGAGCAGTTCTTC.

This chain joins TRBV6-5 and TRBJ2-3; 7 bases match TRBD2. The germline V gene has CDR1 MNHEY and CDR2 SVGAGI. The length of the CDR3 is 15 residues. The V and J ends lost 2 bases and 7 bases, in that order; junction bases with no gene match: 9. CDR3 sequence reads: CASSYIKGRGNTQYF. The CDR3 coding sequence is TGTGCCAGCAGTTACATTAAAGGGAGGGGAAATACGCAGTATTTT.

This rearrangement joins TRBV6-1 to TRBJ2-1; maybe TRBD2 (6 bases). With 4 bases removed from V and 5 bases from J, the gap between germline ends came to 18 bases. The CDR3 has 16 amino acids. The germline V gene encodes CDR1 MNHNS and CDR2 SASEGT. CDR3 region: CASSAERGGNHNEQFF. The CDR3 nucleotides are TGTGCCAGCAGTGCCGAGCGAGGCGGGAACCACAATGAGCAGTTCTTC.

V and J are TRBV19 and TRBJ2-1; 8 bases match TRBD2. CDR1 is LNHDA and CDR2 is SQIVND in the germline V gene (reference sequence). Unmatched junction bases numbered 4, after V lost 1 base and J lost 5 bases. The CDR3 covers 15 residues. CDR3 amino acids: CASSIGGTRNNEQFF. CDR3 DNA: TGTGCCAGTAGTATAGGGGGGACTAGAAACAATGAGCAGTTCTTC.

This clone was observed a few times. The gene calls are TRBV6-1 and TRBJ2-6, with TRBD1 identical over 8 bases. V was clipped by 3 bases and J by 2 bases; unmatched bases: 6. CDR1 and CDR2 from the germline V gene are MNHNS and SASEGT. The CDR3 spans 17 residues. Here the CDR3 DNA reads TGTGCCAGCAGTGAGTTCCAGGGGGCGGCTGGGGCCAACGTCCTGACTTTC. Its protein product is CASSEFQGAAGANVLTF.

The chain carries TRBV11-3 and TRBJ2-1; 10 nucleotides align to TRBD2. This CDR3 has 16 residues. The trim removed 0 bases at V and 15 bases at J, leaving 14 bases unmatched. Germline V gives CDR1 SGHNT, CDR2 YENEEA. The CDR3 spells CASSLDLSSGGPPRFF. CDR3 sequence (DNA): TGTGCCAGCAGCTTAGATTTGTCTAGCGGGGGCCCCCCCCGGTTCTTC.

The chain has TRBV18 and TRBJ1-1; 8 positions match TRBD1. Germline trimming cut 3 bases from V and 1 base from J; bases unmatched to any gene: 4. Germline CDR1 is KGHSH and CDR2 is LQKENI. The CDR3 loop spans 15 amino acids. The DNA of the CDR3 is TGTGCCAGCTCACCGGGGACAGGCCCGAACACTGAAGCTTTCTTT. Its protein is CASSPGTGPNTEAFF.

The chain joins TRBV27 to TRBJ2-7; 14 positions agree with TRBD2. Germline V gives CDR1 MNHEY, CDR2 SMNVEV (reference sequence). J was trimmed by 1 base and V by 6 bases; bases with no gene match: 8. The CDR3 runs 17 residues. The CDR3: CASSSRTSGGKSYEQYF. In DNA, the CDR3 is TGTGCCAGCAGCAGTCGGACTAGCGGGGGGAAATCCTACGAGCAGTACTTC.

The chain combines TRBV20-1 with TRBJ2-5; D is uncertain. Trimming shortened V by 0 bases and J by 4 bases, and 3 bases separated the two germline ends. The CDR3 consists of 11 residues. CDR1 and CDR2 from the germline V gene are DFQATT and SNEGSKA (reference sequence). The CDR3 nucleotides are TGCAGTGCTAGAGAGAGAGAGACCCAGTACTTC. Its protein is CSARERETQYF.

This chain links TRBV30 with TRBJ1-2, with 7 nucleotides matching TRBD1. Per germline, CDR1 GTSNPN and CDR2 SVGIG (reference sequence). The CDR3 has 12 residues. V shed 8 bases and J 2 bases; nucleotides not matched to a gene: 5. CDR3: CARQTGNYGYTF. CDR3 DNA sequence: TGTGCCCGCCAGACAGGGAACTATGGCTACACCTTC.

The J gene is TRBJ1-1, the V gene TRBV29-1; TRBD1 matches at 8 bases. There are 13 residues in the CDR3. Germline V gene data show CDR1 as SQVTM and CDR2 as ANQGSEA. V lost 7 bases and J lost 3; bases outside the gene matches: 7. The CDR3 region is CSGDRGADTEAFF. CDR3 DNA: TGCAGCGGCGACAGGGGAGCGGACACTGAAGCTTTCTTT.

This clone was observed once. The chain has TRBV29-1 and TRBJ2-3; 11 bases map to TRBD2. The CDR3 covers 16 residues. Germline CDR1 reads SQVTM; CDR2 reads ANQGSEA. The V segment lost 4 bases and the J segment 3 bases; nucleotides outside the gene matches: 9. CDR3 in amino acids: CSVGFTSGSRTDTQYF. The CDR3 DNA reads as TGCAGCGTTGGTTTTACTAGCGGGAGTCGAACAGATACGCAGTATTTT.

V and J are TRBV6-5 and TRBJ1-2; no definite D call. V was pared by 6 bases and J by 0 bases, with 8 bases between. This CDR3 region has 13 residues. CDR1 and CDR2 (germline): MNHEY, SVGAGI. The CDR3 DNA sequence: TGTGCCAGCAGACTTAGAGCTAACTATGGCTACACCTTC. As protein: CASRLRANYGYTF.

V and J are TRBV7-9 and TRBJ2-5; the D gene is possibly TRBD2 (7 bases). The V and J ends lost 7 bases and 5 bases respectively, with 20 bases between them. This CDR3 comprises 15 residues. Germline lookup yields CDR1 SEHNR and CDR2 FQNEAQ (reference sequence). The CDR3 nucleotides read TGTGCCAGCACCGATAGGGGGGGCAGCGGGGAGACCCAGTACTTC. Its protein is CASTDRGGSGETQYF.

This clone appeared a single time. The CDR3 is CASSPESLTVGELFF. In nucleotides, the CDR3 is TGTGCCAGCAGCCCCGAAAGTCTGACAGTCGGGGAGCTGTTTTTT. The chain combines TRBV7-2 with TRBJ2-2, with D possibly matching TRBD1 (5 bases). V lost 5 bases to trimming and J lost 7 bases, with 17 bases between them. The CDR3 runs 15 residues. Germline assignment: CDR1 SGHTA and CDR2 FQGNSA.

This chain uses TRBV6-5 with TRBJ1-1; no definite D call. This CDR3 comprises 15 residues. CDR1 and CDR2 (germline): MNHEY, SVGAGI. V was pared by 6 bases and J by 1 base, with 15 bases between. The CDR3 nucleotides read TGTGCCAGCAGGGCCACACACTCGGGGAACACTGAAGCTTTCTTT. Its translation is CASRATHSGNTEAFF.

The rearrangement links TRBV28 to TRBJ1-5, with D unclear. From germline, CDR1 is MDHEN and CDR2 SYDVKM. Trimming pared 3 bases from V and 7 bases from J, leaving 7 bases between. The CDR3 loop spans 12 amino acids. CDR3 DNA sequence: TGTGCCAGCAGTTTCGGAGGGCAGCCCCAGCATTTT. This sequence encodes CASSFGGQPQHF.

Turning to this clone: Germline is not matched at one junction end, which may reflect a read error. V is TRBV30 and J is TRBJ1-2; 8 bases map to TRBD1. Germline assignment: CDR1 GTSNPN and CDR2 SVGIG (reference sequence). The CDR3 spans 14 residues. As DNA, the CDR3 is TGTGCCTGGAGGGGACAGGAGTTAGGCTATGGCTACGCCTTC. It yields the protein CAWRGQELGYGYAF.

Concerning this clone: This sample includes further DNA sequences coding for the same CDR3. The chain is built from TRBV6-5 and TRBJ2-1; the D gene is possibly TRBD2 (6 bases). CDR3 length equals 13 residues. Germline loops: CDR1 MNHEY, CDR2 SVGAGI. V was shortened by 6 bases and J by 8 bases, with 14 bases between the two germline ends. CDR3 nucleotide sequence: TGTGCCAGCAGCGGGGGAGTGCGGCATGAGCAGTTCTTC. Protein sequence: CASSGGVRHEQFF.

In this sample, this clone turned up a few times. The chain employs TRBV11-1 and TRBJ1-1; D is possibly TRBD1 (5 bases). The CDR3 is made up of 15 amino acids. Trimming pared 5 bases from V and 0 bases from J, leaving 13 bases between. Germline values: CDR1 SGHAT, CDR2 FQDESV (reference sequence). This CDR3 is CASSRRGDLNTEAFF. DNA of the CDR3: TGTGCCAGCAGCCGGAGGGGTGATCTGAACACTGAAGCTTTCTTT.

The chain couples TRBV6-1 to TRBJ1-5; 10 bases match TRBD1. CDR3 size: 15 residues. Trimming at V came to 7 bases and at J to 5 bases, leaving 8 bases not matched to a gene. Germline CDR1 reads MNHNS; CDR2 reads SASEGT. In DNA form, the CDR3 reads TGTGCCAGCATTAAAGACAGGGGGCTCGATCAGCCCCAGCATTTT. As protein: CASIKDRGLDQPQHF.

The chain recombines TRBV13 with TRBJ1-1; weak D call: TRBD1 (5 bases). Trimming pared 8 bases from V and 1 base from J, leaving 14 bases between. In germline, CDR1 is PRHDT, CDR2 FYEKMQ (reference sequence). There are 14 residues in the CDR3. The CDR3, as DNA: TGTGCCAGCGGGGCTGGGGGGAGGAACACTGAAGCTTTCTTT. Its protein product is CASGAGGRNTEAFF.

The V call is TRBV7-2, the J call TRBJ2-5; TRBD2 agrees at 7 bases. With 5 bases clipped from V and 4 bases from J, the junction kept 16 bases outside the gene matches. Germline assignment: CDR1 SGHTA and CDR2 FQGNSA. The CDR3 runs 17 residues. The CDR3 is CASSAGLPGLAGETQYF. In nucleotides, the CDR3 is TGTGCCAGCAGCGCGGGACTACCGGGTTTGGCGGGAGAGACCCAGTACTTC. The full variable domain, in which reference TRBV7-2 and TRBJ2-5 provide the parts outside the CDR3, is GAGVSQSPSNKVTEKGKDVELRCDPISGHTALYWYRQSLGQGLEFLIYFQGNSAPDKSGLPSDRFSAERTGGSVSTLTIQRTQQEDSAVYLCASSAGLPGLAGETQYFGPGTRLLVL.